The subject of this entry is one T cell receptor (beta chain). Its antigen is not yet known. Per-base qualities were not stored, and no clone one base away is much larger. This entry comes from a study of CD8 T cells in ankylosing spondylitis (dated by TCRdb to about 2017). Notes on the research overall: T cell receptor beta repertoires were profiled in healthy donors and ankylosing spondylitis patients so that disease-linked TCR variants could be found. The whole study cohort included under 140 healthy donors and 25 ankylosing spondylitis patients. Peripheral blood was sampled, and synovial fluid was also collected from ankylosing spondylitis patients.

The CDR3 contains 15 residues, cysteine and phenylalanine counted. The sequence is cut down to CDR3 DNA, 45 bases in frame from base 1. For CDR1 and CDR2, the germline V gene (reference sequence) lists LGHDT and YNNKEL. Trimming at the junction amounts to 1 base on V and 2 bases on J, and the germline ends lie 10 bases apart. The sequencer listed for this sample is Illumina HiSeq 2500. TCR beta libraries were prepared by quantitative 5'-RACE with molecular barcodes. As for the authors' bioinformatics: Disease-linked TCR variants were identified with a new computational method built on a probabilistic model of VDJ rearrangement. The raw public data were reprocessed by TCRdb itself: fastp quality trimming at Q25, MiXCR clonotype calling, in-frame beta chains only. One record per CDR3 amino acid sequence lists the most common genes and DNA. The V and J calls here are based on TCRdb, not the publication. For this sample the table gives 40,000 or so distinct CDR3 sequences, of which approximately 10% were detected only once. The ten largest make up around 16% of the sample.

Summary of the overall study and its limitations: Some motif variants had previously been reported in the synovial fluid and blood of reactive arthritis patients, which suggests shared mechanisms of disease initiation. Blood from ankylosing spondylitis patients appeared to be characterized by a TCR beta motif composed of roughly 8 highly homologous amino acid variants. A CD8+ phenotype was shown by the disease-linked clones, which were found at relatively low frequencies in peripheral blood. Significant enrichment of the disease-linked clones was reported in matched synovial fluid samples from ankylosing spondylitis patients.

The specimen sequenced was blood, either unsorted or a sorted T cell fraction (not recorded which). This receptor was obtained from a male donor with ankylosing spondylitis or in good health (not recorded which). Recombination joined TRBV3-1 with TRBJ2-3, with TRBD2 perhaps the D gene, on 5 matching bases. The CDR3 sequence is CASSQGERHTDTQYF. The DNA reads as follows: TGTGCCAGCAGCCAAGGCGAGCGGCACACAGATACGCAGTATTTT.